The 22 T cell receptor beta chains reported below all come from one sample, sequenced in a study of T cells in Graves' hyperthyroidism and ophthalmopathy. TCR beta CDR3 regions were amplified from RNA. TCR CDR3 regions were first amplified by RT-PCR with HTBI primers. MiXCR, run by TCRdb on the multiplex PCR reads, gives a single entry per CDR3 protein. Of approximately 630,000 distinct CDR3 sequences in the sample, roughly 16% are singletons; the top ten hold 3.5% to 4%. The material sequenced was blood. Source of these receptors: a woman aged 25-40 years with Graves' hyperthyroidism.

As concerns this clonotype: The junction departs from the called germline gene at one end, perhaps through a read error. The chain couples TRBV6-1 to TRBJ1-5, with no clear D. This CDR3 spans 15 amino acids. Germline-derived CDR1 and CDR2 are MNHNS and SASEGT. The CDR3 coding sequence is TGTGCCATCAGTGAAACCGGTGGGGTTGGACAGCCCCAGCATTTT. It translates to CAISETGGVGQPQHF.

This clonotype was seen a handful of times. This rearrangement joins TRBV11-3 to TRBJ2-1, with TRBD2 matching 10 bases. V shed 6 bases, J shed 14 bases, and the junction held 4 bases outside the gene matches. Germline loops: CDR1 SGHNT, CDR2 YENEEA. The CDR3 length is 11 residues. CDR3 coding DNA: TGTGCCAGCAGTGCGGGGACTAGCGAGTTCTTC. It yields the protein CASSAGTSEFF.

This clonotype has just a few counts. This chain uses TRBV12-3 or TRBV12-4 with TRBJ2-6, with D uncertain. CDR3 length: 12 amino acids. Trimming pared 7 bases from V and 2 bases from J, leaving 3 bases between. This CDR3 reads CASTPGANVLTF. DNA for the CDR3: TGTGCCAGCACCCCTGGGGCCAACGTCCTGACTTTC.

This clonotype was seen repeatedly, ten times or more. The chain joins TRBV27 to TRBJ2-3; the match to TRBD2 covers 8 bases. Trimming took 3 bases from V and 4 from J; bases not matched to a gene: 6. The germline CDR1 and CDR2 sequences are MNHEY and SMNVEV (reference sequence). This CDR3 is built from 15 residues. The CDR3 sequence is CASSFIIAGPDTQYF. The DNA of the CDR3 is TGTGCCAGCAGTTTTATAATAGCGGGGCCAGATACGCAGTATTTT.

This clonotype occurred many times. The genes are TRBV28 and TRBJ1-5; TRBD1 is a possible D gene (5 bases). Trimming removed 5 bases at V and 7 bases at J, with 18 bases between. The CDR3 length is 15 residues. CDR1 is MDHEN and CDR2 is SYDVKM in the germline V gene. The CDR3 loop is CASSHRRGDWQPQHF. The CDR3 DNA reads TGTGCCAGCAGTCATCGACGAGGGGACTGGCAGCCCCAGCATTTT.

The chain carries TRBV19 and TRBJ1-5, with 9 positions matching TRBD1. This CDR3 has 17 residues. Per germline, CDR1 LNHDA and CDR2 SQIVND (reference sequence). V was pared by 4 bases and J by 4 bases, with 11 bases of the junction left unmatched. In DNA form, the CDR3 reads TGTGCCAGTAGTAGTTTCCCCGGACAGGGGTCAAATCAGCCCCAGCATTTT. Its protein product is CASSSFPGQGSNQPQHF.

The J gene is TRBJ2-1, the V gene TRBV9; D is possibly TRBD2 (6 bases). Trimming took off 0 bases at V and 1 base at J, with 8 bases between the two ends. The CDR3 spans 15 residues. The germline V gene encodes CDR1 SGDLS and CDR2 YYNGEE. The CDR3 DNA sequence: TGTGCCAGCAGCGTAGTGGAGGGTTCCTACAATGAGCAGTTCTTC. Protein: CASSVVEGSYNEQFF.

This clonotype was seen a handful of times. The chain recombines TRBV19 with TRBJ2-2, with D perhaps matching TRBD1 or TRBD2 (7 bases each). The germline CDR1 and CDR2 sequences are LNHDA and SQIVND (reference sequence). The CDR3 totals 15 residues. V lost 2 bases and J lost 6, with 13 bases in between. CDR3 amino acids: CASSIQGGAAGELFF. CDR3 nucleotides: TGTGCCAGTAGTATACAGGGGGGGGCTGCCGGGGAGCTGTTTTTT.

At least ten counts were recorded for this clonotype. V usage is TRBV30 and J usage is TRBJ2-7; D not certain. Germline CDR1 reads GTSNPN; CDR2 reads SVGIG (reference sequence). The CDR3 consists of 11 residues. Between the trimmed V and J ends, which lost 5 bases and 4 bases, there was a span of 9 bases. The CDR3 nucleotides read TGTGCCTGGGTTCGCGGATACGAGCAGTACTTC. Translation gives CAWVRGYEQYF.

This clonotype was counted between two and nine times. This chain links TRBV12-3 or TRBV12-4 with TRBJ1-5; D remains ambiguous. This CDR3 has 12 amino acids. Trimming shortened V by 5 bases and J by 6 bases, and 8 bases separated the two germline ends. The CDR3 protein is CASSSSRQPQHF. Here the CDR3 DNA reads TGTGCCAGCAGTAGTAGTCGTCAGCCCCAGCATTTT.

V usage is TRBV6-1 and J usage is TRBJ2-7; no clear D. From germline, CDR1 is MNHNS and CDR2 SASEGT. V shed 0 bases and J shed 0 bases, with 12 bases lying between them. The CDR3 has 16 amino acids. The CDR3 nucleotides are TGTGCCAGCAGTGAAGCACAAGTCACTGTCTCCTACGAGCAGTACTTC. Amino acids: CASSEAQVTVSYEQYF.

This clonotype was counted at least ten times. The rearrangement uses TRBV9 and TRBJ1-2; a weak D match, TRBD1 (6 bases). The germline V gene encodes CDR1 SGDLS and CDR2 YYNGEE. The length of the CDR3 is 14 residues. V was clipped by 0 bases and J by 3 bases, with 9 bases between them. CDR3 bases: TGTGCCAGCAGCGTAGGGGCAGGGGACTATGGCTACACCTTC. Translating gives CASSVGAGDYGYTF.

This clonotype appeared many times. The rearrangement joins TRBV6-1 to TRBJ1-1; no clear D gene. V gave up 6 bases and J gave up 0 bases, with 17 bases separating them. This CDR3 comprises 16 residues. Germline CDR1 reads MNHNS; CDR2 reads SASEGT. CDR3 loop: CASRAPGADMNTEAFF. CDR3 sequence (DNA): TGTGCCAGCAGGGCCCCGGGAGCCGACATGAACACTGAAGCTTTCTTT.

The genes are TRBV5-1 and TRBJ2-7, with a weak D call TRBD1 (6 bases). The CDR3 consists of 15 residues. V lost 0 bases and J 4 bases, leaving 14 bases between the germline ends. Looked up from germline, CDR1 is SGHRS and CDR2 is YFSETQ. The CDR3 DNA is TGCGCCAGCAGCTTGGCCCAGGGGCTTGCTTACGAGCAGTACTTC. Its protein is CASSLAQGLAYEQYF.

This clonotype was seen repeatedly, ten times or more. The genes are TRBV20-1 and TRBJ1-1; D unresolved. CDR1 is DFQATT and CDR2 is SNEGSKA in the germline V gene (reference sequence). V was trimmed by 3 bases and J by 1 base, leaving 9 bases between them. The CDR3 extends over 13 amino acids. CDR3 region: CSASIHTNTEAFF. As DNA, the CDR3 is TGCAGTGCTAGTATACACACGAACACTGAAGCTTTCTTT.

V and J are TRBV27 and TRBJ2-7; D is tentatively TRBD1 or TRBD2 (6 bases each). Germline V gene sequence: CDR1 MNHEY, CDR2 SMNVEV (reference sequence). The CDR3 is 16 residues long. The V and J ends lost 7 bases and 5 bases respectively, with 24 bases between them. CDR3 in DNA: TGTGCCAGCATTCCCAAGGTCACAGGGAGGACCCACGAGCAGTACTTC. Encoded protein: CASIPKVTGRTHEQYF.

This clonotype was seen a few times. This sequence joins TRBV6-2 or TRBV6-3 and TRBJ2-1; TRBD2 matches 13 bases. V was clipped by 6 bases and J by 5 bases; unmatched bases: 4. This CDR3 spans 15 amino acids. Germline V lookup: CDR1 MNHEY, CDR2 SVGEGT. The CDR3: CASRTGTSGNNEQFF. The DNA for the CDR3 is TGTGCCAGCAGGACAGGGACTAGCGGGAACAATGAGCAGTTCTTC.

In this sample, this clonotype turned up many times. The chain employs TRBV18 and TRBJ2-1, with D perhaps TRBD2 (5 bases). The CDR3 is made up of 15 amino acids. V was shortened by 0 bases and J by 3 bases, with 9 bases between the two germline ends. Germline lookup yields CDR1 KGHSH and CDR2 LQKENI. CDR3 in amino acids: CASSPPEGYYNEQFF. The CDR3 DNA sequence: TGTGCCAGCTCACCACCCGAGGGTTACTACAATGAGCAGTTCTTC.

This clonotype was counted a few times. The rearrangement links TRBV19 to TRBJ2-3; 10 bases align to TRBD2. Germline V CDR1 and CDR2: LNHDA, SQIVND (reference sequence). The CDR3 extends over 16 amino acids. V shed 3 bases, J shed 2 bases, and the junction held 5 bases outside the gene matches. The CDR3 DNA sequence: TGTGCCAGTAGTATCCTCAGCGGGAGGGCCACAGATACGCAGTATTTT. It is translated as CASSILSGRATDTQYF.

This clonotype has just a few counts. The rearrangement links TRBV7-3 to TRBJ1-1; D possibly corresponds to TRBD1 (5 bases). V was shortened by 4 bases and J by 6 bases, with 12 bases between the two germline ends. The CDR3 spans 13 residues. CDR1 and CDR2 (germline): SGHTA, FQGTGA. In nucleotides, the CDR3 is TGTGCCAGCAGCTCCCGCGGGGGGGCTGAAGCTTTCTTT. Its protein product is CASSSRGGAEAFF.

There are a few counts of this clonotype. The V call is TRBV6-1, the J call TRBJ2-4, with 8 nucleotides matching TRBD1. The V gene end was trimmed by 5 bases and the J gene end by 9 bases; junction bases not matched to a gene: 6. Germline lookup yields CDR1 MNHNS and CDR2 SASEGT. This CDR3 spans 13 amino acids. This chain's CDR3 is CASSRDRLAIQYF. CDR3 in DNA: TGTGCCAGCAGTCGGGACAGGTTGGCCATTCAGTACTTC.

The chain recombines TRBV19 with TRBJ1-2; unclear D gene. From germline, CDR1 is LNHDA and CDR2 SQIVND (reference sequence). The CDR3 extends over 13 amino acids. V was shortened by 2 bases and J by 3 bases, with 7 bases between the two germline ends. CDR3: CASSINSDYGYTF. CDR3 nucleotides: TGTGCCAGTAGTATAAACAGCGACTATGGCTACACCTTC.